This T cell receptor beta chain emerged from a study of PD-1 blockade in classical Hodgkin lymphoma. Across the study: The patients were dosed with nivolumab 3 mg/kg, infused intravenously every 2 weeks. Notes on the study in general: Complete responders had baseline diversity similar to newly diagnosed patients. Lower baseline TCR diversity was reported for newly diagnosed patients than for healthy donors.

Concerning this clone: What it binds is not known.

Sequencing used immunoSEQ multiplex PCR; TCRdb keeps in-frame clones, though not all of them. The table has about 93,000 clones, over 75% seen once; the top ten hold over 7.5%. This sample's time point: cycle 4 day 1 (C4D1), after 5 to 7 weeks of nivolumab. All patients relapsed after autologous stem cell transplantation, and brentuximab vedotin exposure varied. The specimen comprised peripheral blood mononuclear cells (PBMCs), sampled before the fourth cycle of nivolumab. The clonotype originates from a human donor with classical Hodgkin lymphoma.

CDR3 residues: CASSAYRRGWGTEAFF. The CDR3 bases are TGTGCCAGCAGCGCATACCGACGAGGTTGGGGCACTGAAGCTTTCTTT. The chain recombines TRBV7-6 with TRBJ1-1; D ambiguous. The CDR3 spans 16 residues. The V gene lost 5 bases and the J gene lost 4 bases, with 20 bases spanning the gap. CDR1 is SGHVS, CDR2 FNYEAQ, per germline.